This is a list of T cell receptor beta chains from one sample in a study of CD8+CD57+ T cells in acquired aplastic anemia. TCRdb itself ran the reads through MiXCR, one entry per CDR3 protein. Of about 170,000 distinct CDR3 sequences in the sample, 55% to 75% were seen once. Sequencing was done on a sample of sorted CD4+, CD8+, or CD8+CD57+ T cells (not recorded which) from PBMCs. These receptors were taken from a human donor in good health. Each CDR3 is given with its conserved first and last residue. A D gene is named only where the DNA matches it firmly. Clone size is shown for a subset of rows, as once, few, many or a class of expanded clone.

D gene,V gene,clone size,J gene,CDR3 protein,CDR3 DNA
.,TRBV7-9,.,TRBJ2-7,CASSLGLGRYEQYF,TGTGCCAGCAGCTTAGGTTTAGGCCGCTACGAGCAGTACTTC
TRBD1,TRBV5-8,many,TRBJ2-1,CASSPDRGYDEQFF,TGTGCCAGCAGCCCCGACAGGGGCTACGATGAGCAGTTCTTC
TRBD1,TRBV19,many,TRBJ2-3,CASSIGQGLTLDTQYF,TGTGCCAGTAGTATTGGACAGGGGTTAACACTAGATACGCAGTATTTT
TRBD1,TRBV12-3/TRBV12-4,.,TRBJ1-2,CASSGTGESGGYTF,TGTGCCAGCTCCGGGACAGGGGAATCGGGAGGCTACACCTTC
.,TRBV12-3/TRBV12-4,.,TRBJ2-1,CASSPRPGSINEQFF,TGTGCCAGCAGCCCGCGACCAGGATCGATCAATGAGCAGTTCTTC
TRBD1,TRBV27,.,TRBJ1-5,CASSFWVGQGVNQPQHF,TGTGCCAGCAGTTTCTGGGTTGGACAGGGGGTAAATCAGCCCCAGCATTTT
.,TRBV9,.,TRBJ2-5,CASSTRPGDETQYF,TGTGCCAGCAGCACCCGTCCGGGGGATGAGACCCAGTACTTC
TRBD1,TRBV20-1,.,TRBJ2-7,CSARGTGRQVEQYF,TGCAGTGCTAGAGGGACAGGGAGGCAGGTCGAGCAGTACTTC
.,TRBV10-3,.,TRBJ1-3,CAIREPDSGNTIYF,TGTGCCATCAGGGAGCCGGACAGCGGAAACACCATATATTTT
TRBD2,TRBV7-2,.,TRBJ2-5,CASSWTLAGRETQYF,TGTGCCAGCAGCTGGACCCTAGCGGGCAGAGAGACCCAGTACTTC
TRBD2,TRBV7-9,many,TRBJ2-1,CASSLGGLAAYNEQFF,TGTGCCAGCAGCTTAGGGGGACTAGCGGCATACAATGAGCAGTTCTTC
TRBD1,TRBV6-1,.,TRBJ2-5,CASSVNRGPQETQYF,TGTGCCAGCAGTGTGAACAGGGGGCCCCAAGAGACCCAGTACTTC
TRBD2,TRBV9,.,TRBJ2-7,CASSVRSERASGRSTSHYEQYF,TGTGCCAGCAGCGTGCGGTCAGAGCGGGCTAGCGGGAGGTCGACGAGCCACTACGAGCAGTACTTC
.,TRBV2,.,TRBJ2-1,CASKSVGGYNEQFF,TGTGCCAGCAAGAGCGTCGGGGGCTACAATGAGCAGTTCTTC
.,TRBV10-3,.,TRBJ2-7,CAISGQGNEQYF,TGTGCCATCAGTGGTCAGGGAAACGAGCAGTACTTC
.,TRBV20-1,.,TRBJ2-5,CSARDLVEWETQYF,TGCAGTGCTAGAGATCTGGTCGAGTGGGAGACCCAGTACTTC
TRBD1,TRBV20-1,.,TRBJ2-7,CSARVLSGTVSYEQYF,TGCAGTGCTAGGGTCTTATCCGGGACAGTGAGTTACGAGCAGTACTTC
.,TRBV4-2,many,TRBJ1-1,CASSQVWGTEAFF,TGTGCCAGCAGCCAAGTCTGGGGCACTGAAGCTTTCTTT
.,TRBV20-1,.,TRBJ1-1,CSARDSRVNTEACF,TGCAGTGCTAGAGACAGCAGGGTGAACACTGAAGCTTGCTTT
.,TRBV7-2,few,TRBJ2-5,CASSDPRDRQETQYF,TGTGCCAGCAGCGATCCGCGGGACCGGCAAGAGACCCAGTACTTC
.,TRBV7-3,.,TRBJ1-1,CASSVTQNTEAFF,TGTGCCAGCAGCGTTACACAGAACACTGAAGCTTTCTTT
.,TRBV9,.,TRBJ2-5,CASSAGGFGKETQYF,TGTGCCAGCAGCGCCGGCGGGTTCGGAAAGGAGACCCAGTACTTC
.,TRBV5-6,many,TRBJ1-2,CASSLGGAYGYTF,TGTGCCAGCAGCTTGGGAGGGGCCTATGGCTACACCTTC
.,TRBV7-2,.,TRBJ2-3,CASSLIGADTQYF,TGTGCCAGCAGCTTAATAGGAGCGGACACGCAGTATTTT
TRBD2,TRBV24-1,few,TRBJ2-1,CATSEHKAGARLNEQFF,TGTGCCACCAGTGAACACAAAGCGGGAGCACGCTTGAATGAGCAGTTCTTC
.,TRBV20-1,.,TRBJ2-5,CSARSSGHQETQYF,TGCAGTGCTAGATCCTCGGGACACCAAGAGACCCAGTACTTC
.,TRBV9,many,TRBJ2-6,CASSGLPGNVLTF,TGTGCCAGCAGCGGACTACCCGGCAACGTCCTGACTTTC
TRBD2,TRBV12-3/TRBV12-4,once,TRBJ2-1,CASSLSGGANEQFF,TGTGCCAGCAGTTTAAGCGGGGGGGCGAATGAGCAGTTCTTC
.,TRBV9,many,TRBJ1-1,CASSPRGGREPEAFF,TGTGCCAGCAGCCCCCGAGGGGGGAGGGAGCCTGAAGCTTTCTTT
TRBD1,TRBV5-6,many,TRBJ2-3,CASTLGTGVGTDTQYF,TGTGCCAGCACCCTGGGGACAGGGGTTGGCACAGATACGCAGTATTTT
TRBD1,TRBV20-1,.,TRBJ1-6,CSAFTGVNSPLHF,TGCAGTGCATTCACAGGGGTCAATTCACCCCTCCACTTT
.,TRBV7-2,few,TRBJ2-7,CASSSDRNSYEQYF,TGTGCCAGCAGCTCCGACAGAAACTCCTACGAGCAGTACTTC
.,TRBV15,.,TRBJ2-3,CATSRSRTGATDTQYF,TGTGCCACCAGCAGATCTAGGACTGGGGCGACAGATACGCAGTATTTT
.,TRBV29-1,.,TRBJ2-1,CSVIPSSYNEQFF,TGCAGCGTTATCCCGAGCTCCTACAATGAGCAGTTCTTC
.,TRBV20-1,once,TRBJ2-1,CSASPHLTLDNEQFF,TGCAGTGCTAGTCCACATCTGACCCTAGACAATGAGCAGTTCTTC
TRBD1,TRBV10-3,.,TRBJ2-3,CAVQGDDTQYF,TGTGCCGTACAGGGGGACGATACGCAGTATTTT
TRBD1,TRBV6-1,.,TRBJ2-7,CASSLGQILYEQYF,TGTGCCAGCAGCCTGGGACAGATCCTCTACGAGCAGTACTTC
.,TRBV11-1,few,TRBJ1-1,CASSWDKGVYTEAFF,TGTGCCAGCAGCTGGGACAAGGGGGTATATACTGAAGCTTTCTTT
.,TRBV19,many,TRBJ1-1,CASSQGNTEAFF,TGTGCCAGTAGTCAAGGGAACACTGAAGCTTTCTTT
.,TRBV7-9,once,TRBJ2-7,CASSSSAYEQYF,TGTGCCAGCAGCTCCTCTGCCTACGAGCAGTACTTC
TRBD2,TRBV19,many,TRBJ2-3,CASSIGSGRARRQYF,TGTGCCAGTAGTATAGGTAGCGGGAGGGCCAGGAGGCAGTATTTT
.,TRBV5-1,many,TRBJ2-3,CASSLAGPDTQYF,TGCGCCAGCAGCTTGGCTGGCCCAGATACGCAGTATTTT
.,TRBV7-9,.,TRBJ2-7,CASSFHLDGTDTQYF,TGTGCCAGCAGCTTTCACCTTGACGGCACAGATACGCAGTACTTC
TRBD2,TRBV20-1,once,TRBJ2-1,CSATSGRAIYEQFF,TGCAGTGCCACCAGCGGGAGGGCTATCTATGAGCAGTTCTTC
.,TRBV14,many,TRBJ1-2,CASSQVGSYGYTF,TGTGCCAGCAGCCAAGTAGGTAGCTATGGCTACACCTTC
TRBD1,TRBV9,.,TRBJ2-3,CASSLHQGTGRTTDTQYF,TGTGCCAGCAGCCTCCACCAGGGGACAGGGAGGACGACAGATACGCAGTATTTT
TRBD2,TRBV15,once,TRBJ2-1,CATRAHGGRDSGEQFF,TGTGCCACCAGAGCCCATGGCGGGAGGGATTCAGGTGAGCAGTTCTTC
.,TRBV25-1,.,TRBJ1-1,CASSNRASKTEAFF,TGTGCCAGCAGTAACAGGGCGTCGAAAACTGAAGCTTTCTTT
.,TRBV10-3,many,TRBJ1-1,CAISWTHTEAFF,TGTGCCATCAGTTGGACCCACACTGAAGCTTTCTTT
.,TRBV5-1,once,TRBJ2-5,CASSWEDGDGETQYF,TGCGCCAGCAGCTGGGAGGACGGGGACGGGGAGACCCAGTACTTC
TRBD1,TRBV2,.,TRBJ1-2,CASSDQGDGYTF,TGTGCCAGCAGTGACCAGGGGGATGGCTACACCTTC
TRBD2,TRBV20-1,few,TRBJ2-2,CSARETSGGDTGELFF,TGCAGTGCTAGAGAGACCAGCGGGGGAGACACCGGGGAGCTGTTTTTT
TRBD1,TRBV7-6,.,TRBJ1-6,CASSLRDRGSGSPLHF,TGTGCCAGCAGCTTAAGGGACAGGGGCTCGGGATCACCCCTCCACTTT
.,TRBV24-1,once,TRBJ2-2,CATSEMNTGELFF,TGTGCCACCAGTGAGATGAACACCGGGGAGCTGTTTTTT
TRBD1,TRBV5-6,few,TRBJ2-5,CASSLLTGSGTQYF,TGTGCCAGCAGCTTATTGACAGGGTCGGGGACCCAGTACTTC
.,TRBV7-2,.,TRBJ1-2,CASSQAGEYGYTF,TGTGCCAGTAGCCAGGCAGGGGAGTATGGCTACACCTTC